Listed here are 10 T cell receptor beta chains from one sample, sequenced in a study of cytomegalovirus exposure and HLA in healthy donors (dated 2017 in TCRdb). The library came from the immunoSEQ multiplex PCR assay. A mixture of 60 forward primers for TCR Vbeta segments and 13 reverse primers for TCR Jbeta segments was used in the multiplex PCR. Sourced from immuneACCESS, this table was stored by TCRdb with only in-frame sequences that have V and J called. A share of the clones is absent; for the studies checked, an unresolved V gene accounts for under half, and the remainder has no known explanation. In all, the sample holds approximately 190,000 clones, and roughly 80% of those were seen once. Jointly, the top ten make up 6.3% of the sample. The sequenced sample was PBMCs. The receptors were gathered from a man between 35 and 55 years old in good health and CMV-seropositive.

The chain employs TRBV14 and TRBJ2-2, with 8 bases lining up with TRBD1. V shed 1 base and J 6 bases; nucleotides not matched to a gene: 1. Germline-derived CDR1 and CDR2 are SGHDN and FVKESK. This CDR3 is built from 14 residues. In DNA, the CDR3 is TGTGCCAGCAGCCAAGGACAGGGGTCCGGGGAGCTGTTTTTT. This codes for CASSQGQGSGELFF. The complete variable domain, with remaining parts taken from reference TRBV14 and TRBJ2-2, reads EAGVTQFPSHSVIEKGQTVTLRCDPISGHDNLYWYRRVMGKEIKFLLHFVKESKQDESGMPNNRFLAERTGGTYSTLKVQPAELEDSGVYFCASSQGQGSGELFFGEGSRLTVL.

This clone occurred once. The V and J genes are TRBV7-2 and TRBJ1-5; TRBD1 is a possible D gene (5 bases). Germline V gives CDR1 SGHTA, CDR2 FQGNSA. The V gene lost 4 bases and the J gene lost 6 bases, with 16 bases spanning the gap. The CDR3 loop spans 15 amino acids. The chain's CDR3 is CASSSGIGPGQPQHF. DNA for the CDR3: TGTGCCAGCAGCTCAGGGATAGGGCCAGGTCAGCCCCAGCATTTT. The complete variable domain, with remaining parts taken from reference TRBV7-2 and TRBJ1-5, reads GAGVSQSPSNKVTEKGKDVELRCDPISGHTALYWYRQSLGQGLEFLIYFQGNSAPDKSGLPSDRFSAERTGGSVSTLTIQRTQQEDSAVYLCASSSGIGPGQPQHFGDGTRLSIL.

V is TRBV9 and J is TRBJ2-2, with D perhaps matching TRBD1 (5 bases). Trimming shortened V by 5 bases and J by 0 bases, and 11 bases separated the two germline ends. Germline V gene lookup returns CDR1 SGDLS and CDR2 YYNGEE. The CDR3 runs to 15 residues. The CDR3 reads CASSEKGSNTGELFF. The CDR3 DNA is TGTGCCAGCAGTGAGAAGGGGTCGAACACCGGGGAGCTGTTTTTT.

This clone showed up just a few times. In nucleotides, the CDR3 is TGTGCCAGCAGCCTCCAGACGGGTCGCAGGGGGAACTATGGCTACACCTTC. Its protein is CASSLQTGRRGNYGYTF. This chain links TRBV14 with TRBJ1-2; 7 bases are shared with TRBD1. The junction had 13 bases not matched to a gene; V was cut back by 4 bases and J by 2 bases. CDR3 length: 17 amino acids. Germline loops: CDR1 SGHDN, CDR2 FVKESK.

This chain uses TRBV27 with TRBJ2-5; TRBD2 might be the D (6 bases). Germline CDR1 and CDR2: MNHEY and SMNVEV (reference sequence). The CDR3 extends over 15 amino acids. Deletions cut 5 bases from V and 11 bases from J, with 24 bases between. The CDR3 DNA reads as TGTGCCAGCAGTCCGCGGACTCCGTCGGGGGAGGAGCAGTACTTC. It translates to CASSPRTPSGEEQYF.

The chain uses TRBV9 and TRBJ2-7; 11 bases line up with TRBD2. Germline assignment: CDR1 SGDLS and CDR2 YYNGEE. The CDR3 length is 15 residues. The V and J ends lost 4 bases and 0 bases, in that order; junction bases with no gene match: 3. The CDR3 region is CASSSLAGGSYEQYF. CDR3 bases: TGTGCCAGCAGCTCCCTAGCGGGGGGCTCCTACGAGCAGTACTTC.

The chain uses TRBV9 and TRBJ2-3, with D perhaps matching TRBD1 (6 bases). CDR3 length: 15 amino acids. V lost 0 bases and J 3 bases, leaving 11 bases between the germline ends. From germline, CDR1 is SGDLS and CDR2 YYNGEE. CDR3 residues: CASSVDLTGTDTQYF. The CDR3 bases are TGTGCCAGCAGCGTAGACCTCACAGGGACAGATACGCAGTATTTT.

V is TRBV7-9 and J is TRBJ2-7, with no clear D. V was trimmed by 5 bases and J by 0 bases, leaving 11 bases between them. The CDR3 loop spans 14 amino acids. The germline CDR1 and CDR2 sequences are SEHNR and FQNEAQ (reference sequence). The CDR3 here is CASSPSLHSYEQYF. The CDR3 DNA follows: TGTGCCAGCAGCCCCAGTCTGCACTCCTACGAGCAGTACTTC.

The chain joins TRBV21-1 to TRBJ1-5; the table's D call TRBD1 went unverified against the DNA. TRBV21-1 is described as a pseudogene. The CDR3 has 15 amino acids. The CDR3 region is CASSKDIHSNQPQHF. The CDR3 nucleotides read TGTGCCAGCAGCAAGGACATCCATAGCAATCAGCCCCAGCATTTT.

The chain joins TRBV19 to TRBJ1-3; D ambiguous. The V end was cut by 5 bases, the J end by 4 bases, with 12 bases between. The CDR3 is 14 residues long. The germline CDR1 and CDR2 sequences are LNHDA and SQIVND (reference sequence). CDR3 nucleotides: TGTGCCAGTAGTCGGGTACCGCGGGGAAACACCATATATTTT. Its translation: CASSRVPRGNTIYF.